Each of the 32 T cell receptor beta chains below was sequenced from the same sample in a study of blood T cell repertoires in COVID-19. TCRdb's copy holds only in-frame clones and misses some; the assay was immunoSEQ multiplex PCR. Of under 250,000 clones listed, over 70% are singletons. Sequenced input: peripheral blood. These receptors all stem from a woman of 80 years or more with acute or convalescent COVID-19.

The chain couples TRBV30 to TRBJ2-6; no clear D gene. The V and J ends lost 2 bases and 0 bases respectively, with 14 bases between them. The CDR3 runs to 17 residues. Germline assignment: CDR1 GTSNPN and CDR2 SVGIG (reference sequence). CDR3: CAWSNRRTSSGANVLTF. CDR3 nucleotide sequence: TGTGCCTGGAGTAATCGCAGAACCTCCTCTGGGGCCAACGTCCTGACTTTC.

In its sample, this clone was seen many times. V and J are TRBV5-1 and TRBJ2-2; 8 bases align to TRBD1. Trimming cost V 7 bases and J 1 base; bases outside gene matches: 0. The V gene's germline CDR1 is SGHRS and CDR2 YFSETQ. CDR3 size: 13 residues. CDR3 DNA: TGCGCCAGCGGACAGGGGAACACCGGGGAGCTGTTTTTT. This encodes CASGQGNTGELFF. Variable domain in full (rest from reference TRBV5-1 and TRBJ2-2): KAGVTQTPRYLIKTRGQQVTLSCSPISGHRSVSWYQQTPGQGLQFLFEYFSETQRNKGNFPGRFSGRQFSNSRSEMNVSTLELGDSALYLCASGQGNTGELFFGEGSRLTVL.

This clone showed up just a few times. The V gene is TRBV3-1 (or the pseudogene TRBV3-2), the J gene TRBJ1-1, with unresolved D. Trimming removed 4 bases at V and 2 bases at J, with 2 bases between. The CDR3 runs to 11 residues. Germline V gene sequence: CDR1 LGHDT, CDR2 YNNKEL (reference sequence). This CDR3 reads CASSLNTEAFF. DNA of the CDR3: TGTGCCAGCAGCCTAAACACTGAAGCTTTCTTT.

This clone was observed at least ten times. The J gene is TRBJ1-6, the V gene TRBV5-1; no clear D gene. The CDR3 is made up of 15 amino acids. Germline CDR1 reads SGHRS; CDR2 reads YFSETQ. Deletions cut 0 bases from V and 4 bases from J, with 8 bases between. Written as DNA, the CDR3 is TGCGCCAGCAGCTTGGACGCAGGATATAATTCACCCCTCCACTTT. Protein product: CASSLDAGYNSPLHF.

This chain joins TRBV5-1 and TRBJ2-1, with 7 positions matching TRBD2. The CDR3 totals 13 residues. With 5 bases clipped from V and 10 bases from J, the junction kept 9 bases outside the gene matches. CDR1 is SGHRS, CDR2 YFSETQ, per germline. DNA of the CDR3: TGCGCCAGCAGGGAGGGAACGGGACTAGAGCAGTTCTTC. Its translation is CASREGTGLEQFF.

The chain recombines TRBV5-1 with TRBJ2-7; the D gene is possibly TRBD1 (6 bases). The V end lost 0 bases, the J end lost 5 bases, and 12 bases lay between the germline ends. Germline V lookup: CDR1 SGHRS, CDR2 YFSETQ. This CDR3 is built from 14 residues. CDR3 protein: CASSLEGQTNEQYF. The CDR3 DNA reads as TGCGCCAGCAGCTTGGAAGGACAGACCAACGAGCAGTACTTC.

The gene calls are TRBV28 and TRBJ2-5; TRBD2 agrees at 11 bases. The V segment lost 4 bases and the J segment 5 bases; nucleotides outside the gene matches: 12. The V gene's germline CDR1 is MDHEN and CDR2 SYDVKM. The CDR3 has 17 amino acids. This chain's CDR3 is CASSYPSGRSLPETQYF. CDR3 nucleotides: TGTGCCAGCAGTTATCCTAGCGGGAGGAGTCTTCCGGAGACCCAGTACTTC.

The DNA for the CDR3 is TGCGCCAGCAGCCAAGATTATGTTTCAGCAACTAATGAAAAACTGTTTTTT. It yields the protein CASSQDYVSATNEKLFF. The rearrangement links TRBV4-1 to TRBJ1-4; D is uncertain. V was shortened by 0 bases and J by 0 bases, with 11 bases between the two germline ends. The germline V gene encodes CDR1 MGHRA and CDR2 YSYEKL. This CDR3 has 17 amino acids.

J is TRBJ1-2 and V is TRBV3-1 (or the pseudogene TRBV3-2); 8 bases align to TRBD1. Germline CDR1 is LGHDT and CDR2 is YNNKEL (reference sequence). The V gene end was trimmed by 1 base and the J gene end by 5 bases; junction bases not matched to a gene: 9. The CDR3 has 16 amino acids. Here the CDR3 reads CASSQGFRGPLYGYTF. For the CDR3, the DNA is TGTGCCAGCAGCCAAGGCTTCAGGGGGCCCCTTTATGGCTACACCTTC.

This chain links TRBV6-4 with TRBJ2-2; maybe TRBD1 (6 bases). The CDR3 contains 13 residues. V shed 4 bases and J shed 5 bases, with 8 bases lying between them. Germline V gene lookup returns CDR1 MRHNA and CDR2 SNTAGT. This CDR3 is CASSAQGTGELFF. For the CDR3, the DNA is TGTGCCAGCAGTGCACAGGGAACCGGGGAGCTGTTTTTT.

This rearrangement joins TRBV5-6 to TRBJ2-2, with D maybe TRBD2 (5 bases). This CDR3 is 13 amino acids long. Germline V gives CDR1 SGHDT, CDR2 YYEEEE. The V end was cut by 4 bases, the J end by 3 bases, with 7 bases between. This CDR3 reads CASSPEDTGELFF. The DNA for the CDR3 is TGTGCCAGCAGCCCGGAGGACACCGGGGAGCTGTTTTTT.

In nucleotides, the CDR3 is TGTGCCAGCTCACCACCGACGACAGGGACTGAAGCTTTCTTT. It is translated as CASSPPTTGTEAFF. This rearrangement joins TRBV18 to TRBJ1-1, with 7 nucleotides matching TRBD1. V was clipped by 0 bases and J by 5 bases; unmatched bases: 3. The CDR3 consists of 14 residues. The germline V gene has CDR1 KGHSH and CDR2 LQKENI.

Written as DNA, the CDR3 is TGTGCCAGCTCACAGGAGGTAGCGGGATCGCCGCAGTATTTT. It translates to CASSQEVAGSPQYF. V is TRBV18 and J is TRBJ2-3, with TRBD2 identical over 8 bases. The CDR3 length is 14 residues. After removal of 4 bases from V and 10 bases from J, the junction contained 10 bases not matched to a gene. Germline CDR1 is KGHSH and CDR2 is LQKENI.

The rearrangement links TRBV5-1 to TRBJ1-4; no definite D call. The V and J ends lost 0 bases and 10 bases respectively, with 19 bases between them. CDR1 and CDR2 (germline): SGHRS, YFSETQ. The length of the CDR3 is 16 residues. The CDR3 DNA reads as TGCGCCAGCAGCTTGGAGGCCCCGAGAGAAGAGGGAAAACTGTTTTTT. Protein: CASSLEAPREEGKLFF.

The genes are TRBV5-1 and TRBJ1-2; TRBD1 agrees at 7 bases. The V and J ends lost 0 bases and 4 bases, in that order; junction bases with no gene match: 6. The CDR3 is 15 amino acids. CDR1 SGHRS and CDR2 YFSETQ come from the germline V gene. Here the CDR3 DNA reads TGCGCCAGCAGCTTGGCACAAGGGGGCGGCTATGGCTACACCTTC. Translated, it gives CASSLAQGGGYGYTF. The variable domain in full, completed from reference TRBV5-1 and TRBJ1-2, reads KAGVTQTPRYLIKTRGQQVTLSCSPISGHRSVSWYQQTPGQGLQFLFEYFSETQRNKGNFPGRFSGRQFSNSRSEMNVSTLELGDSALYLCASSLAQGGGYGYTFGSGTRLTVV.

This clone came up a few times. CDR3 residues: CAGRGTGNSPLHF. As DNA, the CDR3 is TGTGCGGGGCGGGGGACAGGTAACTCACCCCTCCACTTT. V is TRBV2 and J is TRBJ1-6, with TRBD1 matching 8 bases. The CDR3 spans 13 residues. Germline-derived CDR1 and CDR2 are SNHLY and FYNNEI.

This clone was counted a few times. The chain is built from TRBV7-8 and TRBJ1-5; D ambiguous. The germline gives CDR1 SGHVS, CDR2 FQNEAQ. Trimming removed 1 base at V and 4 bases at J, with 11 bases between. The CDR3 extends over 15 amino acids. CDR3 amino acids: CASSLGRIRNQPQHF. The CDR3 region has the DNA TGTGCCAGCAGCTTAGGCAGGATACGGAATCAGCCCCAGCATTTT.

The genes are TRBV18 and TRBJ1-4; D call uncertain. Looked up from germline, CDR1 is KGHSH and CDR2 is LQKENI. V was trimmed by 3 bases and J by 4 bases, leaving 6 bases between them. The CDR3 consists of 13 residues. The CDR3 region is CASSPSVNEKLFF. Written as DNA, the CDR3 is TGTGCCAGCTCACCGTCGGTTAATGAAAAACTGTTTTTT.

This chain joins TRBV19 and TRBJ2-5; 11 positions match TRBD2. Looked up from germline, CDR1 is LNHDA and CDR2 is SQIVND (reference sequence). The CDR3 spans 16 residues. After removal of 8 bases from V and 7 bases from J, the junction contained 15 bases not matched to a gene. The CDR3 DNA is TGTGCCAGTCGAAGAGTGACTAGCGGGGAGGAGGGGACCCAGTACTTC. This codes for CASRRVTSGEEGTQYF.

Regarding this clone: This specimen includes other DNA sequences encoding the same CDR3. The chain links TRBV2 to TRBJ1-2; maybe TRBD1 (5 bases). Trimming took 2 bases from V and 2 from J, leaving 6 bases between them. Germline loops: CDR1 SNHLY, CDR2 FYNNEI. The CDR3 covers 13 residues. CDR3 protein: CASSEQGNYGYTF. For the CDR3, the DNA is TGTGCCAGCAGTGAACAGGGAAACTATGGCTACACCTTC.

The genes are TRBV5-1 and TRBJ2-2, with 10 bases that match TRBD2. J was trimmed by 7 bases and V by 4 bases; bases with no gene match: 1. CDR1 and CDR2 from the germline V gene are SGHRS and YFSETQ. The CDR3 is made up of 13 amino acids. The CDR3 coding sequence is TGCGCCAGCAGCCCTAGCGGGAGCGGGGAGCTGTTTTTT. It specifies CASSPSGSGELFF.

This clone came up once. The chain carries TRBV11-2 and TRBJ2-1, with TRBD2 matching over 7 bases. The CDR3 has 15 residues. Germline V gene lookup returns CDR1 SGHAT and CDR2 FQNNGV. V trimming: 5 bases; J trimming: 4 bases; junction bases outside the gene matches: 8. CDR3 protein: CASSPVLAVYNEQFF. The CDR3 bases are TGTGCCAGCAGCCCCGTTCTAGCGGTTTACAATGAGCAGTTCTTC.

The genes are TRBV15 and TRBJ1-6; possibly TRBD1 for D (5 bases). The CDR3 has 16 amino acids. CDR1 and CDR2 from the germline V gene are LNHNV and YYDKDF (reference sequence). The V gene lost 3 bases and the J gene lost 3 bases, with 12 bases spanning the gap. CDR3 residues: CATSSRGVGYNSPLHF. CDR3 in DNA: TGTGCCACCAGCAGCCGGGGGGTAGGCTATAATTCACCCCTCCACTTT.

This rearrangement joins TRBV2 to TRBJ1-6; D perhaps matches TRBD1 (6 bases). Trimming removed 4 bases from V and 8 bases from J, with 15 bases in between. The length of the CDR3 is 15 residues. Germline CDR1 reads SNHLY; CDR2 reads FYNNEI. In DNA, the CDR3 is TGTGCCAGCAGTGGAGGGGCCAGGGGTCATTCACCCCTCCACTTT. Translating gives CASSGGARGHSPLHF.

This clone was counted only a few times. The chain joins TRBV9 to TRBJ2-5, with 13 bases matching TRBD2. The CDR3 has 16 amino acids. The V gene end was trimmed by 1 base and the J gene end by 5 bases; junction bases not matched to a gene: 5. Germline V CDR1 and CDR2: SGDLS, YYNGEE. The CDR3 DNA is TGTGCCAGCAGCGTAACTAGCGGGGGGGCCGTCGAGACCCAGTACTTC. It is translated as CASSVTSGGAVETQYF.

This chain joins TRBV3-1 (or the pseudogene TRBV3-2) and TRBJ2-3, with TRBD2 matching over 16 bases. The CDR3 has 16 residues. J was trimmed by 5 bases and V by 3 bases; bases with no gene match: 2. The germline V gene has CDR1 LGHDT and CDR2 YNNKEL (reference sequence). CDR3 DNA sequence: TGTGCCAGCAGCCAGGGACTAGCGGGGGGGAGAGATACGCAGTATTTT. Translated: CASSQGLAGGRDTQYF.

V and J are TRBV7-6 and TRBJ2-3; the D is unclear. The CDR3 runs 15 residues. CDR1 is SGHVS, CDR2 FNYEAQ, per germline. V gave up 0 bases and J gave up 0 bases, with 7 bases separating them. The CDR3 region is CASSLARVSTDTQYF. The CDR3 DNA reads TGTGCCAGCAGCTTAGCTCGGGTTAGCACAGATACGCAGTATTTT.

J is TRBJ2-7 and V is TRBV28; the match to TRBD1 covers 7 bases. V shed 4 bases and J 3 bases; nucleotides not matched to a gene: 18. The V gene's germline CDR1 is MDHEN and CDR2 SYDVKM. This CDR3 has 18 amino acids. This CDR3 reads CASSSVPPTSQGVYEQYF. The CDR3 DNA follows: TGTGCCAGCAGTTCCGTTCCGCCCACCTCGCAGGGGGTCTACGAGCAGTACTTC.

This clone was observed at least ten times. V gene TRBV28 combines with J gene TRBJ2-7, with a tentative D call TRBD1 (6 bases). V shed 6 bases and J shed 3 bases, with 9 bases lying between them. The CDR3 is 12 amino acids. Per the germline V gene, CDR1 is MDHEN and CDR2 is SYDVKM. The CDR3 region has the DNA TGTGCCAGCAGACCGGACAGCTACGAGCAGTACTTC. Its protein is CASRPDSYEQYF.

This chain connects TRBV3-1 (or the pseudogene TRBV3-2) to TRBJ2-7; the D gene is possibly TRBD2 (5 bases). Germline V gene lookup returns CDR1 LGHDT and CDR2 YNNKEL (reference sequence). V was cut by 1 base and J by 13 bases, with 20 bases left in between. This CDR3 comprises 14 residues. CDR3 sequence (DNA): TGTGCCAGCAGCCAAGTAGGGCCGGGCCAGAGCGGATACTTC. This encodes CASSQVGPGQSGYF.

This chain connects TRBV6-5 to TRBJ1-2; 7 nucleotides line up with TRBD1. Germline assignment: CDR1 MNHEY and CDR2 SVGAGI. J gave up 6 bases and V 6 bases, and 10 bases lay outside the gene matches. This CDR3 has 14 residues. This CDR3 is CASRRTGTFDGYTF. For the CDR3, the DNA is TGTGCCAGCAGACGGACAGGCACCTTCGATGGCTACACCTTC.

The chain links TRBV19 to TRBJ1-2, with a weak D call TRBD1 (5 bases). Germline lookup yields CDR1 LNHDA and CDR2 SQIVND (reference sequence). Trimming shortened V by 0 bases and J by 10 bases, and 27 bases separated the two germline ends. CDR3 length equals 18 residues. DNA for the CDR3: TGTGCCAGTAGTATAGATCGGAGGCTTGCCGGGACTGGAGAGGACTACACCTTC. Protein product: CASSIDRRLAGTGEDYTF.